The entry below gives a single T cell receptor beta chain sequence along with its context. Its antigen is unknown. The data derive from a study of cytomegalovirus exposure and HLA in healthy donors. For the study at large: Earlier findings included 100 million to 130 million unique TCR beta sequences obtained from 150 million to 200 million T cells.

Both 60 Vbeta primers and 13 Jbeta primers went into the PCR. Libraries were prepared by immunoSEQ multiplex PCR; TCRdb keeps only in-frame clonotypes and omits some of them. The sample holds about 130,000 clones, around 75% seen once. Study outcomes and limitations: In vitro, three CMV-associated chains proved specific for CMV antigens. Presence/absence analysis assumed near-uniform sequencing depth across donors. Using a false discovery rate of 0.05, a later analysis showed that approximately 18,000 TCR beta sequences were associated with HLA alleles.

Trimming took 4 bases from V and 4 from J, leaving 8 bases between them. CDR1 and CDR2 from the germline V gene are LNHDA and SQIVND (reference sequence). This CDR3 region has 13 residues. The V call is TRBV19, the J call TRBJ1-5; D is perhaps TRBD1 (6 bases). The TCR originated in a young man in good health and CMV-seronegative. What was sequenced was PBMCs. CDR3 sequence reads: CASSTTGNQPQHF. The CDR3 DNA reads TGTGCCAGTAGTACTACAGGGAATCAGCCCCAGCATTTT. The full variable domain, rest sourced from reference TRBV19 and TRBJ1-5, is DGGITQSPKYLFRKEGQNVTLSCEQNLNHDAMYWYRQDPGQGLRLIYYSQIVNDFQKGDIAEGYSVSREKKESFPLTVTSAQKNPTAFYLCASSTTGNQPQHFGDGTRLSIL.